This record looks at one T cell receptor beta chain sequence and its context. The V gene's germline CDR1 is KGHDR and CDR2 SFDVKD. The germline V and J ends were trimmed by 5 bases and 0 bases, with 13 bases remaining between them. This CDR3 contains 16 residues. The treatment: around 19 received Ad26.COV2.S at low or high dose, single or two shots; about 5 received placebo; per-sample allocation not given. Day 63 following the first vaccine or placebo injection was when the samples were taken. This sample was taken from a study of Ad26.COV2.S vaccination and SARS-CoV-2 variants. Sequenced by immunoSEQ multiplex PCR; TCRdb stores in-frame clones only, minus some. This table has 300,000 to 350,000 clones, roughly nine tenths appearing once.

The chain uses TRBV24-1 and TRBJ2-1, with D possibly matching TRBD1 (5 bases). This receptor was identified in a person aged 18-60 years who received the Ad26.COV2.S COVID-19 vaccine or a placebo. Source: peripheral blood, taken in a trial of Ad26.COV2.S vaccine versus placebo. As DNA, the CDR3 is TGTGCCACCAGTGCCTCAGGGATATACTCCTACAATGAGCAGTTCTTC. It encodes CATSASGIYSYNEQFF.